This T cell receptor (beta chain) was retrieved from a study of type 1 regulatory T cells. Study in general: An in vitro protocol generated T-allo10, a Tr1-enriched, alloantigen-specific CD4 T cell product.

TCRdb passed the reads through MiXCR, listing each CDR3 protein once. The data show about 18,000 distinct CDR3 sequences, with 10% seen just once and approximately 2.5% held by the top ten. This clonotype was counted at least ten times. The CDR3 has 16 amino acids. Germline V gives CDR1 SGHRS, CDR2 YFSETQ. Trimming pared 3 bases from V and 5 bases from J, leaving 20 bases between. The TCR sequence derives from a human donor in good health. V usage is TRBV5-1 and J usage is TRBJ2-5, with D possibly matching TRBD1 (6 bases). What was sequenced was CD4+ T cells, either the whole sample or a sorted fraction (not recorded which). The CDR3 region has the DNA TGCGCCAGCAGCTCCCAGGACAGCCGTCGGGTTGAGACCCAGTACTTC. Translated, it gives CASSSQDSRRVETQYF.